This TCR beta chain was recorded in a study of STAT3 mutations in large granular lymphocyte leukemia. In the study overall: Among longitudinally sequenced T-LGLL patients, roughly half had canonical activating STAT3 mutations detected. The study's findings and limits: In T-cell large granular lymphocyte leukemia, about half of patients showed multiple immunodominant subclonotypes. Differing intervals and regimens complicate linking therapy response to clone burden. All newly emerging clones after therapy were STAT3 wild type.

Trimming stripped 5 bases from V and 8 bases from J, with 10 bases between. The CDR3 consists of 12 residues. CDR1 is SGHVT, CDR2 SQSDAQ, per germline. Libraries were prepared by immunoSEQ multiplex PCR; TCRdb keeps only in-frame clonotypes and omits some of them. The sample has under 6,000 clones; less than 65% are singletons. As to this clone: What it recognizes is unknown.

Sequences were obtained from peripheral blood mononuclear cells. The clonotype comes from a man aged 55 to 70 with T-cell large granular lymphocyte leukemia. Some clones in this sample may be carry-over from other donors' samples. This chain joins TRBV7-4 and TRBJ2-1; perhaps TRBD1 as D (5 bases). The CDR3 reads CASSQGWDEQFF. The DNA of the CDR3 is TGTGCCAGCAGCCAGGGCTGGGATGAGCAGTTCTTC.